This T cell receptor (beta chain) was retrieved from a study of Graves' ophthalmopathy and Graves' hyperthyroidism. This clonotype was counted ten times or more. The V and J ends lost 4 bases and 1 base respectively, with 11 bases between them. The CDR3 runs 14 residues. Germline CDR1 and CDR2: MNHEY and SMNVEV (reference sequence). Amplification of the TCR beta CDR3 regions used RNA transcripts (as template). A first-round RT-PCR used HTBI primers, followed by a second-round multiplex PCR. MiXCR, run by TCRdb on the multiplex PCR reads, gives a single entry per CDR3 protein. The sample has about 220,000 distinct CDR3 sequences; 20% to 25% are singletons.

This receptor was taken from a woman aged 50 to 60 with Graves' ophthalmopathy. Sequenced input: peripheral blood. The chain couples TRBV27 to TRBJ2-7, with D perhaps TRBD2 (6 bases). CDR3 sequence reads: CASSSARESYEQYF. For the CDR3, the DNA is TGTGCCAGCAGTTCCGCGCGGGAATCCTACGAGCAGTACTTC.